The clone carrying this T cell receptor beta chain was observed a single time. Its target is unknown. The immunoSEQ assay was version 4, run in survey mode. Produced via immunoSEQ multiplex PCR; TCRdb's table is partial and in-frame only. This sample has 36,000 or so clones; around four fifths occur once, and the top ten carry roughly 0.97%. The data were taken from a study of persistence of HIV-infected CD4 T cells. The CDR3 is made up of 16 amino acids. Per the germline V gene, CDR1 is LNHDA and CDR2 is SQIVND (reference sequence). The V end lost 4 bases, the J end lost 4 bases, and 19 bases lay between the germline ends. The stimulus was an HIV-1 Gag 15-mer peptide pool, around 1.1 ug/peptide/mL. Sorted nonresponding memory CD4+ T cells were CD40L-negative, CD69-negative, CD45RO-high. Findings of the study overall: TCRbeta richness was lower in CMV- and Gag-responding cells than in anti-CD3/anti-CD28-responding cells. Antigen-responding cells were enriched for degenerate expanded CDR3beta sequences. Bulk TCR data could not be restricted to HIV-1-infected CMV-responding cells. Within sorted populations, more oligoclonal TCRs accompanied more oligoclonal proviruses.

This material consisted of cultured CD4+ T cells from PBMCs, taken from a patient who received antiretroviral therapy. The chain joins TRBV19 to TRBJ1-1; no definite D call. The sequence came from an adult with HIV. The donor label of this sample is uncertain. CDR3 protein: CASSRIGGRMGTEAFF. The CDR3 DNA is TGTGCCAGTAGTAGGATCGGAGGGCGGATGGGCACTGAAGCTTTCTTT.